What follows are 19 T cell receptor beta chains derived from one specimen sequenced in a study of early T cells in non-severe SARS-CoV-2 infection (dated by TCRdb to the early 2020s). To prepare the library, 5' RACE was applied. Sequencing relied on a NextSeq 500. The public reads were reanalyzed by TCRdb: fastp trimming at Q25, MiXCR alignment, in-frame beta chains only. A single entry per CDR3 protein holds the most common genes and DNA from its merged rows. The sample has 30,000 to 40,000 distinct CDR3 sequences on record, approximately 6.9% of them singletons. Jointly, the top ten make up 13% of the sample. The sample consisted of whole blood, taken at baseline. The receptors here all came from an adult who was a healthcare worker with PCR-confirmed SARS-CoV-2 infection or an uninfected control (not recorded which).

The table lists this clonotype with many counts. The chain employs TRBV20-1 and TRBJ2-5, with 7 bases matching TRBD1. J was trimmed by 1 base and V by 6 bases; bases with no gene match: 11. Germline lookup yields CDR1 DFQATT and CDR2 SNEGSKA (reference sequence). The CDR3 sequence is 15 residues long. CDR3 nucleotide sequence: TGCAGTGCGATACCGGGACAGCAGATCCAAGAGACCCAGTACTTC. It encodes CSAIPGQQIQETQYF.

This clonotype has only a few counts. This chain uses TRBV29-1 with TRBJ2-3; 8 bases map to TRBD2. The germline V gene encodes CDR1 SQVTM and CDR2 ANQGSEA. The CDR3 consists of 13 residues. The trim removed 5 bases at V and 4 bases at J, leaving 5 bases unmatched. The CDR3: CSVPGLGPDTQYF. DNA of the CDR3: TGCAGCGTTCCGGGACTAGGGCCAGATACGCAGTATTTT.

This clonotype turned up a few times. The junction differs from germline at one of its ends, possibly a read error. CDR3 bases: TGTGCCAGCACCTTAAAATTAGACACCGCCGGGGAGCTGTTTTTT. Its translation: CASTLKLDTAGELFF. The chain has TRBV7-6 and TRBJ2-2; D gene ambiguous. Germline assignment: CDR1 SGHVS and CDR2 FNYEAQ. CDR3 length equals 15 residues.

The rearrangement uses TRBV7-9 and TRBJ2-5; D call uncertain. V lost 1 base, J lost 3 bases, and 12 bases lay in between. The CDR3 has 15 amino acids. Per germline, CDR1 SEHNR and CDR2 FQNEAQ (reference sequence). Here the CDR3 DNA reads TGTGCCAGCAGCTTAGTGGGCAGAACCAAAGAGACCCAGTACTTC. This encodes CASSLVGRTKETQYF.

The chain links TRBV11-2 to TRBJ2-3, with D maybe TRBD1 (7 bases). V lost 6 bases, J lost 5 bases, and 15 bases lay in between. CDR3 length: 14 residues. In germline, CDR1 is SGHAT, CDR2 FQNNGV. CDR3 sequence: CASSGQEGIDTQYF. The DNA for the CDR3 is TGTGCCAGCAGTGGACAGGAGGGAATAGATACGCAGTATTTT.

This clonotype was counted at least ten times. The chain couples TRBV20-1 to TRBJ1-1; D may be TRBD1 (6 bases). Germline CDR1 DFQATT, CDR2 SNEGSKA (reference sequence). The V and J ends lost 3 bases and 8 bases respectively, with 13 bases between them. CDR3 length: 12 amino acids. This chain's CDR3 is CSARTGQLEAFF. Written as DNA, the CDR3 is TGCAGTGCTAGGACGGGACAACTCGAAGCTTTCTTT.

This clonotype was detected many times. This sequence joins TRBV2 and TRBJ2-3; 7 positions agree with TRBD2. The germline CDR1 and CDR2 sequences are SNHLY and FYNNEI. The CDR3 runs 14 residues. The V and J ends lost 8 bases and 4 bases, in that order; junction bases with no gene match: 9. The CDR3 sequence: CASGISGSPDTQYF. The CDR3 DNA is TGTGCCAGCGGAATTAGCGGGTCCCCAGATACGCAGTATTTT.

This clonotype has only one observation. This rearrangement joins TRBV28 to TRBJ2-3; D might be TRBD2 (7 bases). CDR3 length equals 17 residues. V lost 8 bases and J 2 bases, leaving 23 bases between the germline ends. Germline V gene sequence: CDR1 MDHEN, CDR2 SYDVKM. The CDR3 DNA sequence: TGTGCCAGCTCCTCCAGCGGGGAGGGGGTTTCCACAGATACGCAGTATTTT. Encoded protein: CASSSSGEGVSTDTQYF.

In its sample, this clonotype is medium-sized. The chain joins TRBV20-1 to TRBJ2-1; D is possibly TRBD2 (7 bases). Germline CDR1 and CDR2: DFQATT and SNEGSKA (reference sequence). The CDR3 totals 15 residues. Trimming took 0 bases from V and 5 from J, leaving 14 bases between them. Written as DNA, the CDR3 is TGCAGTGCTAGAGATCTGCGGGGGCAGAACAATGAGCAGTTCTTC. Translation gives CSARDLRGQNNEQFF.

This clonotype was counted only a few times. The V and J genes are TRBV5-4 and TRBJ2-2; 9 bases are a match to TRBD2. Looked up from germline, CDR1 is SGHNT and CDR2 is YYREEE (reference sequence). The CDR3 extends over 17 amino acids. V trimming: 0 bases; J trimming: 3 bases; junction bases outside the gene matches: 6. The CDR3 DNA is TGTGCCAGCAGCTTGGAAATAGCGGGAGAGTACACCGGGGAGCTGTTTTTT. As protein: CASSLEIAGEYTGELFF.

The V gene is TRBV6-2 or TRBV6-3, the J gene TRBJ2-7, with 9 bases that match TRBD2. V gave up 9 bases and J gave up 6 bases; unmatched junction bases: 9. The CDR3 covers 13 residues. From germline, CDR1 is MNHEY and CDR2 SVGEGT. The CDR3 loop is CARLIAGVSEQYV. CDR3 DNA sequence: TGTGCCAGACTCATAGCGGGAGTCTCCGAGCAGTACGTC.

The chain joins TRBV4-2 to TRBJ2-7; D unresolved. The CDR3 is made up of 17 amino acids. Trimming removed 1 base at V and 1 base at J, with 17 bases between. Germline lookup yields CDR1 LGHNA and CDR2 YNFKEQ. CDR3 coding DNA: TGTGCCAGCAGCCAAGTAGGCGTCAGGAGAAATTCCTACGAGCAGTACTTC. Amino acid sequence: CASSQVGVRRNSYEQYF.

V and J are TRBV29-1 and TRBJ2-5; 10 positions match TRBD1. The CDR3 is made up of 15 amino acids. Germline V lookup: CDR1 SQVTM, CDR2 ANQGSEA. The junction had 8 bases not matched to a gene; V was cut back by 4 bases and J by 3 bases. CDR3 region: CSVAPGTGEEETQYF. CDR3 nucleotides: TGCAGCGTTGCGCCCGGGACAGGGGAAGAAGAGACCCAGTACTTC.

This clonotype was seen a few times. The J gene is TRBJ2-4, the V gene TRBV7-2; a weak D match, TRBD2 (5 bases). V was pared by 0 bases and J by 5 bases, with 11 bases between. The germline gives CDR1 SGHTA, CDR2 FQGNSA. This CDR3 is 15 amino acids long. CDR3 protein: CASSLAQIGENIQYF. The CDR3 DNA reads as TGTGCCAGCAGCTTAGCGCAGATCGGGGAAAACATTCAGTACTTC.

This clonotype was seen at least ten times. The chain's CDR3 is CASSSGGEQFF. The CDR3 DNA reads as TGTGCCAGCAGCTCGGGAGGTGAGCAGTTCTTC. The chain joins TRBV7-3 to TRBJ2-1, with TRBD2 identical over 7 bases. Germline loops: CDR1 SGHTA, CDR2 FQGTGA. The CDR3 runs to 11 residues. V shed 4 bases and J 9 bases; nucleotides not matched to a gene: 0.

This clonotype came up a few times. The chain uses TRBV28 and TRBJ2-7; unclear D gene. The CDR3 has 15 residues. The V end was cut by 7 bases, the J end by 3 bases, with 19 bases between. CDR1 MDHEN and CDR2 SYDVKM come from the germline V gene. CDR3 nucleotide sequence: TGTGCCAGCAACCCCGGTGGGCAAGGTAGCTACGAGCAGTACTTC. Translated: CASNPGGQGSYEQYF.

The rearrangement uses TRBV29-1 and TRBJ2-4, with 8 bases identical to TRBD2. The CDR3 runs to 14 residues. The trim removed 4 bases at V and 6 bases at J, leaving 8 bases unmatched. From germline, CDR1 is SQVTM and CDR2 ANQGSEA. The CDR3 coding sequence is TGCAGCGTTGTCGCCGGGACTAGGGGAAACATTCAGTACTTC. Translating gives CSVVAGTRGNIQYF.

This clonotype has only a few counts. CDR3 protein: CASSSPASDSNQPQHF. The CDR3 nucleotides read TGTGCCAGCAGTTCCCCGGCGTCCGATAGCAATCAGCCCCAGCATTTT. The V gene is TRBV28, the J gene TRBJ1-5; D unresolved. Germline V lookup: CDR1 MDHEN, CDR2 SYDVKM. Deletions cut 4 bases from V and 0 bases from J, with 13 bases between. This CDR3 is built from 16 residues.

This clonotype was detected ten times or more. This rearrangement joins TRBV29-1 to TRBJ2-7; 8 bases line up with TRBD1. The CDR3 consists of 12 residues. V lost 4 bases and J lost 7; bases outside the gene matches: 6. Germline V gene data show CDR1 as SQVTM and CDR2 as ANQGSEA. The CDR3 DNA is TGCAGCGTTGCAGGGGGCGCGGGAGAGCAGTACGTC. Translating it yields CSVAGGAGEQYV.